These 13 T cell receptor beta chains originate from one sample sequenced in a study of blood T cell repertoires in COVID-19. This table comes from immunoSEQ multiplex PCR, and its TCRdb copy is limited to in-frame clones, with some not included. In the table there are about 280,000 clones, 85% to 90% of which are singletons. Specimen: peripheral blood. These receptors all come from a man between 40 and 49 years old with acute or convalescent COVID-19.

The chain joins TRBV19 to TRBJ1-2; 9 positions match TRBD1. V was pared by 3 bases and J by 8 bases, with 10 bases of the junction left unmatched. CDR1 is LNHDA and CDR2 is SQIVND in the germline V gene (reference sequence). This CDR3 is built from 15 residues. The CDR3: CASSMPSRQGGGYTF. Here the CDR3 DNA reads TGTGCCAGTAGTATGCCTTCCCGACAGGGGGGAGGCTACACCTTC.

The chain links TRBV2 to TRBJ1-5, with D perhaps TRBD1 (6 bases). Germline V gene sequence: CDR1 SNHLY, CDR2 FYNNEI. Trimming stripped 5 bases from V and 5 bases from J, with 13 bases between. This CDR3 is 14 amino acids long. CDR3 protein: CASSWTVADQPQHF. DNA of the CDR3: TGTGCCAGCAGTTGGACAGTGGCGGATCAGCCCCAGCATTTT.

This clone was seen a single time. Other DNA sequences of this sample code for an identical CDR3. This rearrangement joins TRBV9 to TRBJ2-7; the D gene is possibly TRBD2 (5 bases). Germline loops: CDR1 SGDLS, CDR2 YYNGEE. The CDR3 has 14 residues. Trimming cost V 0 bases and J 0 bases, with 7 bases left between them. This chain's CDR3 is CASSVEAGSYEQYF. CDR3 nucleotide sequence: TGTGCCAGCAGCGTAGAGGCGGGCTCCTACGAGCAGTACTTC.

The chain is built from TRBV7-6 and TRBJ2-1, with 8 positions matching TRBD2. The V and J ends lost 6 bases and 3 bases, in that order; junction bases with no gene match: 7. The CDR3 is made up of 15 amino acids. Germline lookup yields CDR1 SGHVS and CDR2 FNYEAQ. CDR3 residues: CASSLRGGHYNEQFF. The CDR3 nucleotides are TGTGCCAGCAGTTTACGGGGGGGACACTACAATGAGCAGTTCTTC.

The chain recombines TRBV2 with TRBJ1-5; TRBD1 agrees at 12 bases. V was clipped by 7 bases and J by 5 bases; unmatched bases: 6. There are 15 residues in the CDR3. In germline, CDR1 is SNHLY, CDR2 FYNNEI. CDR3 nucleotides: TGTGCCAGCATGGGGACAGGGGGCGGCGATCAGCCCCAGCATTTT. This codes for CASMGTGGGDQPQHF.

The chain links TRBV6-6 to TRBJ1-2, with D perhaps matching TRBD1 (5 bases). The CDR3 has 14 amino acids. Germline assignment: CDR1 MNHNY and CDR2 SVGAGI (reference sequence). Between the trimmed V and J ends, which lost 6 bases and 1 base, there was a span of 12 bases. The CDR3 DNA reads TGTGCCAGCAGAGGACATTATAATAACTATGGCTACACCTTC. Encoded protein: CASRGHYNNYGYTF.

The chain is built from TRBV19 and TRBJ1-3, with 7 bases matching TRBD1. The CDR3 contains 19 residues. V was pared by 5 bases and J by 7 bases, with 23 bases of the junction left unmatched. Germline assignment: CDR1 LNHDA and CDR2 SQIVND (reference sequence). CDR3 nucleotides: TGTGCCAGTAGTGTTACCGGGACAGTAGGATCCCCCGGAGGGAACACCATATATTTT. Protein product: CASSVTGTVGSPGGNTIYF.

This chain connects TRBV6-5 to TRBJ1-3; 7 bases match TRBD1. Germline assignment: CDR1 MNHEY and CDR2 SVGAGI. The CDR3 has 14 amino acids. The V gene end was trimmed by 6 bases and the J gene end by 0 bases; junction bases not matched to a gene: 2. CDR3 in DNA: TGTGCCAGCAGGACAGGGAACTCTGGAAACACCATATATTTT. Translated, it gives CASRTGNSGNTIYF.

This clone was seen only once. The V and J genes are TRBV2 and TRBJ1-1; 8 bases line up with TRBD1. The CDR3 totals 13 residues. CDR1 and CDR2 from the germline V gene are SNHLY and FYNNEI. V lost 7 bases and J lost 5; bases outside the gene matches: 6. CDR3 nucleotides: TGTGCCAGCATTAGGACAGGGTCTACTGAAGCTTTCTTT. Protein: CASIRTGSTEAFF.

The V and J genes are TRBV15 and TRBJ1-3; 9 bases align to TRBD1. The CDR3 runs to 17 residues. J was trimmed by 2 bases and V by 3 bases; bases with no gene match: 8. Germline V gives CDR1 LNHNV, CDR2 YYDKDF (reference sequence). CDR3 region: CATSRSTGTGTGNTIYF. The DNA for the CDR3 is TGTGCCACCAGCAGGTCTACCGGGACAGGGACTGGAAACACCATATATTTT.

The chain has TRBV9 and TRBJ1-4; no clear D gene. The V end lost 4 bases, the J end lost 10 bases, and 14 bases lay between the germline ends. Germline lookup yields CDR1 SGDLS and CDR2 YYNGEE. The CDR3 consists of 13 residues. CDR3 loop: CASSFRELGKLFF. The CDR3 nucleotides are TGTGCCAGCAGCTTCCGGGAACTTGGAAAACTGTTTTTT.

The rearrangement uses TRBV5-1 and TRBJ1-5; D gene ambiguous. CDR1 is SGHRS and CDR2 is YFSETQ in the germline V gene. The V gene lost 4 bases and the J gene lost 4 bases, with 12 bases spanning the gap. CDR3 length: 14 residues. CDR3 region: CASSAGVHNQPQHF. The CDR3, as DNA: TGCGCCAGCAGCGCGGGCGTCCATAATCAGCCCCAGCATTTT.

The chain joins TRBV19 to TRBJ2-3; D call uncertain. The CDR3 spans 13 residues. Germline V lookup: CDR1 LNHDA, CDR2 SQIVND (reference sequence). The V and J ends lost 1 base and 6 bases respectively, with 8 bases between them. The CDR3 nucleotides read TGTGCCAGTAGTATAGGAGCGTCGGATACGCAGTATTTT. It codes for CASSIGASDTQYF.